These 25 T cell receptor beta chains originate from one sample sequenced in a study of OX40 agonist ivuxolimab in advanced cancers. Libraries came from the immunoSEQ multiplex PCR assay. The table comes from immuneACCESS by way of TCRdb, which keeps in-frame sequences with V and J called. Part of the clones is missing from these tables; in studies checked, under half for an unresolved V gene and the rest for unknown reasons. Across this sample there are about 81,000 clones, with approximately 90% seen only once. The ten largest clones take up more than 0.45% of the sample. Sequenced material: CD4+ or CD8+ T cells sorted from blood, taken in a trial of the OX40 agonist ivuxolimab. Receptor source: an adult with an advanced solid tumor such as melanoma, head and neck, liver or kidney cancer.

The chain combines TRBV6-5 with TRBJ2-1, with D possibly called TRBD1 or TRBD2 (7 bases each). Per the germline V gene, CDR1 is MNHEY and CDR2 is SVGAGI. The CDR3 has 14 residues. The V and J ends lost 6 bases and 4 bases respectively, with 13 bases between them. The CDR3 protein is CASRGGGQYNEQFF. For the CDR3, the DNA is TGTGCCAGCAGGGGAGGGGGACAGTACAATGAGCAGTTCTTC.

V usage is TRBV9 and J usage is TRBJ2-5, with 9 bases aligning to TRBD2. This CDR3 region has 15 residues. V lost 0 bases, J lost 5 bases, and 5 bases stayed unmatched. Germline V lookup: CDR1 SGDLS, CDR2 YYNGEE. The CDR3 spells CASSVASGGWETQYF. CDR3 bases: TGTGCCAGCAGCGTAGCCAGCGGGGGGTGGGAGACCCAGTACTTC.

This clone showed up just a few times. V usage is TRBV19 and J usage is TRBJ1-2; no firm D call. The germline V gene has CDR1 LNHDA and CDR2 SQIVND (reference sequence). CDR3 size: 16 residues. The V end was cut by 5 bases, the J end by 3 bases, with 19 bases between. CDR3 loop: CASSSRASGGDYGYTF. For the CDR3, the DNA is TGTGCCAGTAGTTCCCGGGCCTCAGGAGGAGACTATGGCTACACCTTC.

The chain couples TRBV5-6 to TRBJ2-2; D not certain. Trimming stripped 5 bases from V and 1 base from J, with 15 bases between. CDR1 SGHDT and CDR2 YYEEEE come from the germline V gene. CDR3 length equals 16 residues. For the CDR3, the DNA is TGTGCCAGCAGACTTAGTGTGTTCGGGAACACCGGGGAGCTGTTTTTT. It specifies CASRLSVFGNTGELFF.

As DNA, the CDR3 is TGCGCCAGCAGCTTACCGACAGGGGGCTACTCTGGGGCCAACGTCCTGACTTTC. As protein: CASSLPTGGYSGANVLTF. The V gene is TRBV5-1, the J gene TRBJ2-6; 10 nucleotides match TRBD1. Germline CDR1 is SGHRS and CDR2 is YFSETQ. Unmatched junction bases numbered 5, after V lost 2 bases and J lost 0 bases. This CDR3 is built from 18 residues.

J is TRBJ2-3 and V is TRBV18; D perhaps matches TRBD1 (6 bases). CDR1 is KGHSH and CDR2 is LQKENI in the germline V gene. V was cut by 3 bases and J by 4 bases, with 14 bases left in between. The CDR3 runs to 15 residues. The chain's CDR3 is CASSPGIAGADTQYF. The CDR3 DNA reads TGTGCCAGCTCACCGGGGATAGCAGGGGCAGATACGCAGTATTTT.

The chain has TRBV6-6 and TRBJ2-7; 8 bases fit TRBD2. Germline-derived CDR1 and CDR2 are MNHNY and SVGAGI (reference sequence). Trimming removed 2 bases from V and 3 bases from J; junction bases left unmatched: 6. The length of the CDR3 is 15 residues. This chain's CDR3 is CASSYPGLANYEQYF. The CDR3 DNA is TGTGCCAGCAGTTACCCAGGACTAGCCAACTACGAGCAGTACTTC.

This chain uses TRBV10-3 with TRBJ2-7; 8 bases are shared with TRBD1. Trimming at V came to 7 bases and at J to 2 bases, leaving 4 bases not matched to a gene. CDR3 size: 13 residues. CDR1 is ENHRY and CDR2 is SYGVKD in the germline V gene. CDR3 loop: CAITQGAPYEQYF. The CDR3 DNA sequence: TGTGCCATCACCCAGGGGGCCCCCTACGAGCAGTACTTC.

The chain combines TRBV4-2 with TRBJ1-2, with D unresolved. In germline, CDR1 is LGHNA, CDR2 YNFKEQ. V lost 4 bases to trimming and J lost 4 bases, with 16 bases between them. The CDR3 is 15 amino acids. CDR3 region: CASSPLTAGSYGYTF. CDR3 coding DNA: TGTGCCAGCAGCCCCCTGACCGCGGGGTCCTATGGCTACACCTTC.

The chain's CDR3 is CATTRRSGSYNEQFF. In DNA, the CDR3 is TGTGCCACCACCCGGAGGTCCGGCTCCTACAATGAGCAGTTCTTC. This chain joins TRBV15 and TRBJ2-1, with a tentative D call TRBD2 (5 bases). Per the germline V gene, CDR1 is LNHNV and CDR2 is YYDKDF (reference sequence). There are 15 residues in the CDR3. Trimming removed 7 bases at V and 0 bases at J, with 13 bases between.

The chain couples TRBV16 to TRBJ2-2, with a weak D call TRBD2 (5 bases). Germline V CDR1 and CDR2: KGHSY, FQNENV. The V end was cut by 2 bases, the J end by 6 bases, with 13 bases between. The CDR3 extends over 15 amino acids. CDR3 amino acids: CASSQARTGSGELFF. The CDR3 DNA follows: TGTGCCAGCAGCCAAGCGCGGACTGGGTCCGGGGAGCTGTTTTTT.

Written as DNA, the CDR3 is TGTGCCAGCTCACCCGAGACAGGGGGAGGCGAGCAGTACTTC. Translation: CASSPETGGGEQYF. The chain recombines TRBV18 with TRBJ2-7, with TRBD1 matching 9 bases. With V trimmed by 3 bases and J by 6 bases, 6 bases remained unmatched. The CDR3 spans 14 residues. CDR1 and CDR2 (germline): KGHSH, LQKENI. The whole variable domain, filled in from reference TRBV18 and TRBJ2-7, reads NAGVMQNPRHLVRRRGQEARLRCSPMKGHSHVYWYRQLPEEGLKFMVYLQKENIIDESGMPKERFSAEFPKEGPSILRIQQVVRGDSAAYFCASSPETGGGEQYFGPGTRLTVT.

The CDR3: CASRRGPHTDTQYF. CDR3 DNA: TGTGCCAGCCGCAGGGGTCCCCACACAGATACGCAGTATTTT. The chain joins TRBV7-6 to TRBJ2-3; TRBD1 is a possible D gene (6 bases). V lost 8 bases, J lost 2 bases, and 14 bases lay in between. The CDR3 extends over 14 amino acids. CDR1 is SGHVS, CDR2 FNYEAQ, per germline.

The chain uses TRBV14 and TRBJ1-2, with D hard to call. This CDR3 has 13 amino acids. CDR1 SGHDN and CDR2 FVKESK come from the germline V gene. V lost 5 bases and J 7 bases, leaving 14 bases between the germline ends. CDR3 sequence reads: CASSSRTWSGYTF. DNA for the CDR3: TGTGCCAGCAGCTCACGAACCTGGAGTGGCTACACCTTC.

A few counts support this clone. The chain carries TRBV2 and TRBJ2-2; D is possibly TRBD1 (6 bases). Germline CDR1 and CDR2: SNHLY and FYNNEI. This CDR3 region has 15 residues. V was pared by 4 bases and J by 4 bases, with 13 bases between. CDR3 DNA sequence: TGTGCCAGCAGTGGAGCCACAGGGACCACCGGGGAGCTGTTTTTT. Translated: CASSGATGTTGELFF.

The chain joins TRBV18 to TRBJ1-2; 7 bases map to TRBD1. Germline CDR1 KGHSH, CDR2 LQKENI. This CDR3 is 15 amino acids long. J was trimmed by 0 bases and V by 5 bases; bases with no gene match: 6. The CDR3 coding sequence is TGTGCCAGCTCATTACAGGGGCCCTCTAACTATGGCTACACCTTC. This translates into CASSLQGPSNYGYTF. The variable domain in full, completed from reference TRBV18 and TRBJ1-2, reads NAGVMQNPRHLVRRRGQEARLRCSPMKGHSHVYWYRQLPEEGLKFMVYLQKENIIDESGMPKERFSAEFPKEGPSILRIQQVVRGDSAAYFCASSLQGPSNYGYTFGSGTRLTVV.

The chain joins TRBV14 to TRBJ2-7; 10 bases are shared with TRBD1. CDR3 length: 16 residues. The germline V gene has CDR1 SGHDN and CDR2 FVKESK. J was trimmed by 5 bases and V by 1 base; bases with no gene match: 8. The CDR3 nucleotides are TGTGCCAGCAGCCAAGGTCCGGGACAGGGGCGGAACGAGCAGTACTTC. It is translated as CASSQGPGQGRNEQYF. Drawing the rest from reference TRBV14 and TRBJ2-7, the complete variable domain is EAGVTQFPSHSVIEKGQTVTLRCDPISGHDNLYWYRRVMGKEIKFLLHFVKESKQDESGMPNNRFLAERTGGTYSTLKVQPAELEDSGVYFCASSQGPGQGRNEQYFGPGTRLTVT.

The rearrangement links TRBV2 to TRBJ1-5, with D maybe TRBD1 (6 bases). There are 14 residues in the CDR3. V was shortened by 6 bases and J by 8 bases, with 17 bases between the two germline ends. Germline V CDR1 and CDR2: SNHLY, FYNNEI. The CDR3 DNA sequence: TGTGCCAGCAGCGGTAGTACAGGGTTAAAGCCCCAGCATTTT. Translation: CASSGSTGLKPQHF. Looking up the rest from reference TRBV2 and TRBJ1-5 gives the full variable domain: EPEVTQTPSHQVTQMGQEVILRCVPISNHLYFYWYRQILGQKVEFLVSFYNNEISEKSEIFDDQFSVERPDGSNFTLKIRSTKLEDSAMYFCASSGSTGLKPQHFGDGTRLSIL.

The chain employs TRBV10-3 and TRBJ2-7; 9 positions match TRBD1. Germline loops: CDR1 ENHRY, CDR2 SYGVKD. V gave up 1 base and J gave up 5 bases; unmatched junction bases: 3. The CDR3 has 14 residues. CDR3 residues: CAISEFGTGNEQYF. For the CDR3, the DNA is TGTGCCATCAGTGAGTTCGGGACAGGGAACGAGCAGTACTTC.

The chain couples TRBV2 to TRBJ2-7; no clear D. In germline, CDR1 is SNHLY, CDR2 FYNNEI. The CDR3 is made up of 12 amino acids. V lost 2 bases and J 0 bases, leaving 2 bases between the germline ends. The CDR3 reads CASSENSYEQYF. The CDR3 nucleotides read TGTGCCAGCAGTGAAAACTCCTACGAGCAGTACTTC.

This clone was detected once. The V and J genes are TRBV18 and TRBJ2-1; possible D gene TRBD2, 5 bases. There are 13 residues in the CDR3. The germline V gene has CDR1 KGHSH and CDR2 LQKENI. V was clipped by 6 bases and J by 6 bases, with 12 bases between them. In DNA, the CDR3 is TGTGCCAGCTCCCCTCAACGGGGCAATGAGCAGTTCTTC. Translated, it gives CASSPQRGNEQFF.

The rearrangement joins TRBV27 to TRBJ1-2; D unresolved. Germline V gene sequence: CDR1 MNHEY, CDR2 SMNVEV (reference sequence). The CDR3 is 13 residues long. V was pared by 3 bases and J by 7 bases, with 12 bases between. In DNA form, the CDR3 reads TGTGCCAGCAGTTTGGAAGGGTCGGGTGGCTACACCTTC. Residues: CASSLEGSGGYTF.

This chain links TRBV4-2 with TRBJ2-3; D might be TRBD1 (5 bases). The V end lost 2 bases, the J end lost 0 bases, and 15 bases lay between the germline ends. Germline V lookup: CDR1 LGHNA, CDR2 YNFKEQ. The CDR3 spans 17 residues. DNA of the CDR3: TGTGCCAGCAGCCAAAACACTGGACAACCAAGCACAGATACGCAGTATTTT. This codes for CASSQNTGQPSTDTQYF.

The genes are TRBV5-8 and TRBJ2-3; D unresolved. Germline lookup yields CDR1 SGHTS and CDR2 YDEGEE. CDR3 length: 13 residues. V lost 6 bases and J 3 bases, leaving 11 bases between the germline ends. The DNA of the CDR3 is TGTGCCAGCAACCCCCCTAATACAGATACGCAGTATTTT. Translating gives CASNPPNTDTQYF. Full variable domain (rest looked up from reference TRBV5-8 and TRBJ2-3): EAGVTQSPTHLIKTRGQQATLRCSPISGHTSVYWYQQALGLGLQFLLWYDEGEERNRGNFPPRFSGRQFPNYSSELNVNALELEDSALYLCASNPPNTDTQYFGPGTRLTVL.

V is TRBV6-1 and J is TRBJ1-2, with TRBD1 as a possible D gene (5 bases). The V and J ends lost 5 bases and 0 bases respectively, with 13 bases between them. Germline values: CDR1 MNHNS, CDR2 SASEGT. This CDR3 is 15 amino acids long. CDR3 in DNA: TGTGCCAGCAGTCCTCAGGGCTTAGCTAACTATGGCTACACCTTC. Translating gives CASSPQGLANYGYTF.